This T cell receptor beta chain was captured by sequencing in a study of cytomegalovirus exposure and HLA in healthy donors. Findings and limits, study-wide: Presence/absence analyses treated sequencing depth as roughly uniform across donors.

The germline V and J ends were trimmed by 4 bases and 1 base, with 7 bases remaining between them. The CDR3 runs to 13 residues. Germline V lookup: CDR1 SGHTA, CDR2 FQGNSA. PCR used 60 Vbeta primers and 13 Jbeta primers. Profiled with immunoSEQ multiplex PCR; TCRdb holds only in-frame clones, not every one. The sample yields about 98,000 clones, around 80% seen once. As concerns this clone: Its antigen is not known.

Sequencing was carried out using PBMCs. The chain is built from TRBV7-2 and TRBJ1-1; maybe TRBD1 (5 bases). The sequence came from a man in his late teens or twenties in good health and CMV-seropositive. The CDR3 loop reads CASSSTENTEAFF. CDR3 in DNA: TGTGCCAGCAGCTCGACAGAGAACACTGAAGCTTTCTTT.